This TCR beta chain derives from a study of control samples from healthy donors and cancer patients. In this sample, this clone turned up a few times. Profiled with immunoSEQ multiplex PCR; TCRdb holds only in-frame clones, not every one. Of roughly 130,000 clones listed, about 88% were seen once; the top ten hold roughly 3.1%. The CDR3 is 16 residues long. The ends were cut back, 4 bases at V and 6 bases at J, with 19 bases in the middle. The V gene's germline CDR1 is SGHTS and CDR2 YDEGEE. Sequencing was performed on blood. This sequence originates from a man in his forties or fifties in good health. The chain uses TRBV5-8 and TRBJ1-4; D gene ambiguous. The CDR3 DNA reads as TGTGCCAGCAGCGCGGGAAGGCATCTAGGGTATGAAAAACTGTTTTTT. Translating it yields CASSAGRHLGYEKLFF. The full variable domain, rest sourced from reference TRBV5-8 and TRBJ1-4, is EAGVTQSPTHLIKTRGQQATLRCSPISGHTSVYWYQQALGLGLQFLLWYDEGEERNRGNFPPRFSGRQFPNYSSELNVNALELEDSALYLCASSAGRHLGYEKLFFGSGTQLSVL.